A selection of T cell receptor beta chains follows, all from one sample in a study of blood T cell repertoires in COVID-19. Method: immunoSEQ multiplex PCR; TCRdb's copy keeps in-frame clones and lacks some. The sample contains more than 15,000 clones, 82% of which appear only once. Sequencing was carried out using peripheral blood. The receptors here all came from an older man with active COVID-19. CDR3s include the opening cysteine and the closing phenylalanine or tryptophan. The D gene is left open where the match is weak. Where a row states a size, it is once, few, many or the class of an expanded clone; other rows omit it.

13 TRBJ2-5 TRBV28 . . CASSLRGPETQYF TGTGCCAGCAGTTTGAGAGGGCCAGAGACCCAGTACTTC
13 TRBJ1-5 TRBV7-9 . . CASSSVENQPQHF TGTGCCAGCAGCTCCGTTGAGAATCAGCCCCAGCATTTT
14 TRBJ2-7 TRBV28 . TRBD2 CASRASGIRGEQYF TGTGCCAGCCGGGCTAGCGGGATCCGGGGCGAGCAGTACTTC
15 TRBJ2-2 TRBV19 . TRBD1 CASSIGTGVAGELFF TGTGCCAGTAGTATCGGGACAGGGGTTGCCGGGGAGCTGTTTTTT
14 TRBJ1-1 TRBV7-8 . . CASSLAARAKGAFF TGTGCCAGCAGCTTAGCGGCGAGGGCAAAGGGAGCTTTCTTT
14 TRBJ2-7 TRBV19 . . CASSFYRTEYEQYF TGTGCCAGTAGTTTCTACCGGACTGAATACGAGCAGTACTTC
16 TRBJ1-4 TRBV11-2 . . CASSSVGGPSNEKLFF TGTGCCAGCAGCTCTGTGGGGGGTCCGTCTAATGAAAAACTGTTTTTT
12 TRBJ2-1 TRBV27 once . CASSFYEGEQFF TGTGCCAGCAGTTTCTACGAGGGTGAGCAGTTCTTC
15 TRBJ2-3 TRBV27 . . CASSLGGFFTDTQYF TGTGCCAGCAGTTTAGGCGGCTTCTTCACAGATACGCAGTATTTT
14 TRBJ2-1 TRBV2 . TRBD2 CASKVSGSVDEQFF TGTGCCAGCAAGGTTAGCGGGAGTGTAGATGAGCAGTTCTTC
16 TRBJ2-3 TRBV6-1 . . CASSEHRAASTDTQYF TGTGCCAGCAGTGAACACCGAGCCGCTAGCACAGATACGCAGTATTTT
14 TRBJ2-7 TRBV30 . . CAWSVGGAAYEQYF TGTGCCTGGAGTGTGGGTGGAGCCGCCTACGAGCAGTACTTC
14 TRBJ1-4 TRBV29-1 once TRBD1 CSVAETGAVGKLFF TGCAGCGTTGCGGAGACAGGGGCGGTAGGAAAACTGTTTTTT
15 TRBJ2-1 TRBV7-2 . . CASSLDLSSYNEQFF TGTGCCAGCAGCCTGGACTTAAGCTCCTACAATGAGCAGTTCTTC
16 TRBJ2-2 TRBV4-1 . . CASSQAEALNTGELFF TGCGCCAGCAGCCAAGCGGAAGCGTTGAACACCGGGGAGCTGTTTTTT
16 TRBJ2-3 TRBV6-2/TRBV6-3 . . CASSPGTRPSADTQYF TGTGCCAGCAGTCCCGGGACCCGACCTAGCGCAGATACGCAGTATTTT